What follows is one T cell receptor beta chain and its context. Its antigen is unknown. The data were obtained in a study of T cell clones after liver transplantation. The wider study: Subjects received no induction therapy and standard immunosuppression until randomization at 12-24 months post-transplant.

Per the germline V gene, CDR1 is MRHNA and CDR2 is SNTAGT. The CDR3 runs to 15 residues. V was cut by 3 bases and J by 7 bases, with 16 bases left in between. Some clones are missing from TCRdb's copy, which holds only in-frame ones; the method was immunoSEQ multiplex PCR. This sample has 95,000 to 130,000 clones, with just over 90% found just once. Study-wide results and caveats: Donor-reactive sequences fell more than third party-reactive ones, suggesting partial deletion.

V and J are TRBV6-4 and TRBJ2-1; the D gene is possibly TRBD1 (5 bases). The source of this sequence is a human patient who received a liver transplant. Some T cells may trace back to the graft donor. Here the sequenced sample was CD4+ T cells from blood, taken 12 months after liver transplant. The CDR3 protein is CASSDPGRVINEQFF. The CDR3 DNA sequence: TGTGCCAGCAGTGATCCCGGCAGGGTTATTAATGAGCAGTTCTTC.